This TCR beta chain is from a study of cytomegalovirus exposure and HLA in healthy donors. Study observations and caveats: Generally TCR sequences proved uncommon, though certain public TCRs appeared in numerous donors. Earlier results showed most TCR beta V segments being productive about 87% or about 30% of the time.

PCR employed 60 Vbeta and 13 Jbeta primers. In the authors' workflow: Later reanalysis found about 78 million unique TCR beta chains, 10 million to 12 million of them shared. Sequencing was performed with immunoSEQ multiplex PCR; in TCRdb, only in-frame clones are kept and a portion is missing. V and J calls and clone size follow that table, whereas D and trimming were derived from the DNA. The sample lists 130,000 or so clones, approximately 77% occurring once. On this clone: Antigen: not known.

Germline assignment: CDR1 SNHLY and CDR2 FYNNEI. Trimming cost V 5 bases and J 3 bases, with 16 bases left between them. This CDR3 comprises 15 residues. Material for sequencing was PBMCs. This sequence was found in a man aged 18 to 35 in good health and CMV-seronegative. The rearrangement joins TRBV2 to TRBJ1-1; TRBD1 might be the D (6 bases). This chain's CDR3 is CASSKGTQGYTEAFF. In nucleotides, the CDR3 is TGTGCCAGCAGTAAAGGGACACAGGGCTACACTGAAGCTTTCTTT.